This T cell receptor (beta chain) was obtained from a study of sequential checkpoint blockade in melanoma. Regarding the study as a whole: Rising tumor T-cell fraction and clonality meant about 30 times likelier benefit.

Sequenced by immunoSEQ multiplex PCR; TCRdb stores in-frame clones only, minus some. The sample carries under 20,000 clones, 60% to 75% recorded once. Treatment described: randomized to nivolumab then ipilimumab (arm A) or the reverse (arm B). Regarding this clone: Its matching antigen is unknown.

The origin of this receptor is a human donor with melanoma. The sample was tumor tissue (inferred from file names), taken from a patient given nivolumab and ipilimumab in sequence.

The CDR3 coding sequence is TGTGCCAGCAGCTTGTGGGGGACAGTCTCTCTGCAGTTCTTC. Protein product: CASSLWGTVSLQFF. This chain connects TRBV7-6 to TRBJ2-1, with 7 bases lining up with TRBD1. This CDR3 has 14 amino acids. Germline V gives CDR1 SGHVS, CDR2 FNYEAQ. V lost 3 bases and J lost 12; bases outside the gene matches: 11.